The 11 T cell receptor beta chains in this list originate from one sample, sequenced in a study of OX40 agonist ivuxolimab in advanced cancers. Data came from immunoSEQ multiplex PCR; TCRdb stores just in-frame clones and leaves some out. The sample holds 35,000 to 50,000 clones; more than 70% are singletons and the top ten take around 12%. Sequences were derived from CD4+ or CD8+ T cells sorted from blood, sampled in a trial of the OX40 agonist ivuxolimab. Receptors were obtained from an adult with an advanced solid tumor such as melanoma, head and neck, liver or kidney cancer.

The rearrangement uses TRBV27 and TRBJ2-7; 10 bases fit TRBD2. This CDR3 has 13 amino acids. The junction had 5 bases not matched to a gene; V was cut back by 3 bases and J by 9 bases. Germline assignment: CDR1 MNHEY and CDR2 SMNVEV (reference sequence). CDR3 sequence reads: CASSLSGRGWQYF. The CDR3 DNA reads TGTGCCAGCAGTTTGAGCGGGAGGGGCTGGCAGTACTTC.

The V gene is TRBV5-1, the J gene TRBJ1-1, with TRBD1 as a possible D gene (5 bases). This CDR3 is built from 15 residues. V was pared by 4 bases and J by 0 bases, with 13 bases between. CDR1 is SGHRS and CDR2 is YFSETQ in the germline V gene. The chain's CDR3 is CASSPRDSLNTEAFF. The CDR3 DNA is TGCGCCAGCAGCCCCCGGGACTCTTTGAACACTGAAGCTTTCTTT.

The rearrangement joins TRBV2 to TRBJ2-7, with a weak D call TRBD2 (6 bases). The CDR3 consists of 15 residues. Germline V gene lookup returns CDR1 SNHLY and CDR2 FYNNEI. Trimming removed 4 bases at V and 2 bases at J, with 15 bases between. The CDR3 nucleotides read TGTGCCAGCAGTGCCCCAGCGGGTATTCCCTACGAGCAGTACTTC. As protein: CASSAPAGIPYEQYF.

The chain carries TRBV6-6 and TRBJ1-1, with 8 bases that match TRBD1. Germline V gene lookup returns CDR1 MNHNY and CDR2 SVGAGI (reference sequence). With V trimmed by 6 bases and J by 2 bases, 5 bases remained unmatched. The CDR3 is 14 amino acids. The DNA for the CDR3 is TGTGCCAGCAGACAGACAGGGGATAACACTGAAGCTTTCTTT. The encoded protein is CASRQTGDNTEAFF.

The chain is built from TRBV13 and TRBJ1-3, with TRBD1 matching 9 bases. After removal of 4 bases from V and 0 bases from J, the junction contained 4 bases not matched to a gene. Germline CDR1 PRHDT, CDR2 FYEKMQ (reference sequence). This CDR3 has 16 amino acids. The CDR3 DNA reads TGTGCCAGCAGCTCTGGGACAGGGTACTCTGGAAACACCATATATTTT. Translating it yields CASSSGTGYSGNTIYF.

The chain couples TRBV11-2 to TRBJ1-2; the D gene is possibly TRBD1 (6 bases). V gave up 7 bases and J gave up 4 bases, with 22 bases separating them. Germline V lookup: CDR1 SGHAT, CDR2 FQNNGV. The length of the CDR3 is 16 residues. CDR3 in amino acids: CASTPEITGFVYGYTF. The CDR3 coding sequence is TGTGCCAGCACCCCTGAGATAACAGGGTTTGTCTATGGCTACACCTTC.

In its sample, this clone was seen a few times. The genes are TRBV18 and TRBJ1-2; tentative D call: TRBD1 (5 bases). CDR3 length equals 16 residues. Trimming removed 4 bases from V and 4 bases from J, with 19 bases in between. Germline assignment: CDR1 KGHSH and CDR2 LQKENI. CDR3 in amino acids: CASSLHGGDSGYGYTF. The CDR3 DNA reads as TGTGCCAGCTCACTCCATGGCGGTGACAGCGGCTATGGCTACACCTTC.

This clone was detected only once. The chain combines TRBV7-9 with TRBJ1-2; D call uncertain. Trimming removed 1 base from V and 3 bases from J, with 15 bases in between. CDR1 and CDR2 (germline): SEHNR, FQNEAQ (reference sequence). This CDR3 region has 16 residues. The CDR3 protein is CASSLGLRRLDYGYTF. The CDR3 bases are TGTGCCAGCAGCTTAGGTCTTCGCAGGCTGGACTATGGCTACACCTTC.

This sequence joins TRBV27 and TRBJ1-1; 8 bases agree with TRBD1. The CDR3 length is 13 residues. Unmatched junction bases numbered 3, after V lost 6 bases and J lost 3 bases. The germline V gene encodes CDR1 MNHEY and CDR2 SMNVEV (reference sequence). CDR3 sequence (DNA): TGTGCCAGCAGCGTACAGGGGGACACTGAAGCTTTCTTT. The encoded protein is CASSVQGDTEAFF.

Judged by abundance, this clone is large. This chain joins TRBV11-2 and TRBJ2-7; 7 bases map to TRBD1. Germline lookup yields CDR1 SGHAT and CDR2 FQNNGV. The CDR3 runs to 14 residues. V dropped 5 bases and J dropped 5; count of bases not matched to a gene: 9. The CDR3 sequence: CASSPGTVIDEQYF. The DNA of the CDR3 is TGTGCCAGCAGCCCAGGGACAGTTATCGACGAGCAGTACTTC.

V is TRBV4-2 and J is TRBJ2-3; D possibly corresponds to TRBD1 (5 bases). This CDR3 region has 13 residues. The germline V gene has CDR1 LGHNA and CDR2 YNFKEQ. With 0 bases removed from V and 5 bases from J, the gap between germline ends came to 6 bases. CDR3 DNA sequence: TGTGCCAGCAGCCAAGAAAGGGGAGATACGCAGTATTTT. It is translated as CASSQERGDTQYF.